These 8 T cell receptor beta chains originate from one sample sequenced in a study of T cells expressing NK-cell markers. TCRdb re-called the 5' RACE reads and shows each CDR3 protein once, DNA omitted. The table lists 150,000 to 180,000 distinct CDR3 sequences, with over 35% in the top ten. The sequenced sample was blood T cells: a sorted CD56 or NKG2C T cell subset, CD4+ or CD8+ T cells, or bulk PBMC T cells (not recorded which). Receptors originate from a woman between 50 and 59 years old in good health.

CDR3 protein: CASSYSRSGTGTDTQYF. The chain has TRBV6-5 and TRBJ2-3; TCRdb gives TRBD2 as the D gene, but with no DNA this cannot be confirmed. CDR1 MNHEY and CDR2 SVGAGI come from the germline V gene. This CDR3 contains 17 residues.

The CDR3 is CASSSFRDQGDEQYF. V and J are TRBV2 and TRBJ2-7; TCRdb's assignment of TRBD1 cannot be checked, as there is no DNA. The germline gives CDR1 SNHLY, CDR2 FYNNEI. CDR3 length: 15 amino acids.

The rearrangement links TRBV5-1 to TRBJ1-3. The CDR3 is 16 residues long. Germline CDR1 reads SGHRS; CDR2 reads YFSETQ. The chain's CDR3 is CASSLVGRASGNTIYF.

The chain has TRBV5-1 and TRBJ2-3. The CDR3 totals 15 residues. The germline V gene has CDR1 SGHRS and CDR2 YFSETQ. CDR3 loop: CASSDNIQHTDTQYF.

The J gene is TRBJ2-6, the V gene TRBV20-1; the TCRdb D gene call, TRBD1, has no DNA to confirm it. The CDR3 totals 18 residues. Per germline, CDR1 DFQATT and CDR2 SNEGSKA (reference sequence). The CDR3 spells CSARGGVAGRRGANVLTF.

The chain uses TRBV7-9 and TRBJ1-1. This CDR3 comprises 12 residues. CDR1 and CDR2 from the germline V gene are SEHNR and FQNEAQ (reference sequence). CDR3 sequence reads: CASSLGSGEAFF. Full variable domain (outside the CDR3, taken from reference TRBV7-9 and TRBJ1-1): DTGVSQNPRHKITKRGQNVTFRCDPISEHNRLYWYRQTLGQGPEFLTYFQNEAQLEKSRLLSDRFSAERPKGSFSTLEIQRTEQGDSAMYLCASSLGSGEAFFGQGTRLTVV.

The chain couples TRBV4-2 to TRBJ2-1. The CDR3 has 14 residues. CDR1 and CDR2 from the germline V gene are LGHNA and YNFKEQ. The CDR3 loop reads CASSQEPKSNEQFF.

The V gene is TRBV14, the J gene TRBJ1-1; TCRdb outputs TRBD1, but without DNA this stays unchecked. The CDR3 is 14 residues long. Germline CDR1 and CDR2: SGHDN and FVKESK. CDR3: CASSRTPDVAEAFF.